This T cell receptor beta chain was observed in a study of OX40 agonist ivuxolimab in advanced cancers. Study context: Prior therapy, whether anti-PD-1, anti-PD-L1 or anti-CTLA-4, was allowed, and approximately 37% had some. Overall study results and limits: Those patients achieving a partial response at 0.1-3.0 mg/kg showed among the lowest clonal expansion. Low normalized T-cell clonal expansion was additionally recorded for some nonresponders.

Germline lookup yields CDR1 SGHAT and CDR2 FQNNGV. The CDR3 spans 17 residues. With V trimmed by 1 base and J by 1 base, 8 bases remained unmatched. The method was immunoSEQ multiplex PCR; TCRdb's version includes in-frame clones alone and lacks a portion of them. The sample yields more than 80,000 clones, roughly nine tenths seen once. In the case of this clone: What it binds is not known.

This TCR came from an adult with an advanced solid tumor such as melanoma, head and neck, liver or kidney cancer. The gene calls are TRBV11-2 and TRBJ2-5, with 8 bases identical to TRBD2. The sample in question was CD4+ or CD8+ T cells sorted from blood, obtained in a trial of the OX40 agonist ivuxolimab. Written as DNA, the CDR3 is TGTGCCAGCAGCTTAGTGGCGCTAGCGGGTGGCCAAGAGACCCAGTACTTC. It translates to CASSLVALAGGQETQYF.